The 10 T cell receptor beta chains reported below all come from one sample, sequenced in a study of identical twins. TCRdb recomputed calls from the 5' RACE reads with MiXCR, one row per CDR3 protein. The sample lists roughly 1,500,000 distinct CDR3 sequences; around a third were seen once. Sequences were obtained from cord blood. The source of these receptors is a newborn girl in good health.

The CDR3 nucleotides read TGTGCCAGCAGTCGGACAGGGCCATTCACAGATACGCAGTATTTT. This codes for CASSRTGPFTDTQYF. The chain carries TRBV6-1 and TRBJ2-3; 8 bases are a match to TRBD1. Per the germline V gene, CDR1 is MNHNS and CDR2 is SASEGT. The CDR3 extends over 15 amino acids. Losses at the gene ends were 5 bases for V and 2 bases for J; bases not matched to a gene: 6.

The rearrangement joins TRBV28 to TRBJ1-2; D remains ambiguous. Trimming cost V 4 bases and J 4 bases, with 7 bases left between them. The CDR3 totals 12 residues. Germline values: CDR1 MDHEN, CDR2 SYDVKM. The CDR3 spells CASSWAAYGYTF. For the CDR3, the DNA is TGTGCCAGCAGTTGGGCGGCCTATGGCTACACCTTC.

This clonotype has only a few counts. V is TRBV27 and J is TRBJ1-2; no firm D call. The CDR3 is 14 amino acids. Germline values: CDR1 MNHEY, CDR2 SMNVEV (reference sequence). V was cut by 0 bases and J by 7 bases, with 12 bases left in between. The CDR3 spells CASSLSLRSGGYTF. The CDR3 nucleotides read TGTGCCAGCAGTTTATCGCTTCGCAGCGGTGGCTACACCTTC.

The chain couples TRBV27 to TRBJ1-1, with 8 bases aligning to TRBD1. The CDR3 has 14 amino acids. Trimming removed 3 bases from V and 7 bases from J; junction bases left unmatched: 7. Germline CDR1 is MNHEY and CDR2 is SMNVEV (reference sequence). The CDR3 sequence: CASSLGRGQSEAFF. The DNA of the CDR3 is TGTGCCAGCAGTTTGGGCAGGGGGCAGAGTGAAGCTTTCTTT.

A few counts support this clonotype. This chain connects TRBV15 to TRBJ2-5; D is unclear. CDR3 length: 13 amino acids. Trimming took off 1 base at V and 0 bases at J, with 3 bases between the two ends. CDR1 is LNHNV, CDR2 YYDKDF, per germline (reference sequence). CDR3 amino acids: CATSRGYQETQYF. As DNA, the CDR3 is TGTGCCACCAGCAGAGGGTACCAAGAGACCCAGTACTTC.

Many counts were recorded for this clonotype. The V and J genes are TRBV6-1 and TRBJ1-2; D might be TRBD1 (5 bases). Germline V gives CDR1 MNHNS, CDR2 SASEGT. Trimming stripped 6 bases from V and 4 bases from J, with 15 bases between. The CDR3 has 14 amino acids. CDR3 sequence: CASRPSGSGYGYTF. In nucleotides, the CDR3 is TGTGCCAGCAGACCTTCAGGGAGTGGCTATGGCTACACCTTC.

This clonotype has more than one count but fewer than ten. The chain carries TRBV28 and TRBJ2-3, with 7 bases matching TRBD2. The length of the CDR3 is 15 residues. Germline CDR1 is MDHEN and CDR2 is SYDVKM. V gave up 6 bases and J gave up 1 base; unmatched junction bases: 7. In nucleotides, the CDR3 is TGTGCCAGCAGCCCCTTCACTAGCGGCACAGATACGCAGTATTTT. Translated, it gives CASSPFTSGTDTQYF.

The chain combines TRBV20-1 with TRBJ2-5; TRBD1 is a possible D gene (6 bases). Trimming shortened V by 4 bases and J by 11 bases, and 17 bases separated the two germline ends. CDR1 is DFQATT, CDR2 SNEGSKA, per germline (reference sequence). CDR3 length: 12 amino acids. The CDR3 loop reads CSANRPGEEQYF. The CDR3 DNA is TGCAGTGCTAATAGGCCAGGGGAAGAGCAGTACTTC.

A few counts support this clonotype. V and J are TRBV27 and TRBJ2-1, with D hard to call. Looked up from germline, CDR1 is MNHEY and CDR2 is SMNVEV (reference sequence). Trimming cost V 0 bases and J 0 bases, with 12 bases left between them. The CDR3 length is 17 residues. The CDR3 sequence is CASSLSSSAVSYNEQFF. CDR3 DNA: TGTGCCAGCAGTTTATCGTCGAGCGCCGTCTCCTACAATGAGCAGTTCTTC.

This clonotype was detected only a few times. V usage is TRBV2 and J usage is TRBJ1-5; 8 nucleotides align to TRBD1. Looked up from germline, CDR1 is SNHLY and CDR2 is FYNNEI. The trim removed 3 bases at V and 1 base at J, leaving 5 bases unmatched. The length of the CDR3 is 16 residues. This CDR3 reads CASSDPGQGSNQPQHF. CDR3 sequence (DNA): TGTGCCAGCAGTGACCCTGGACAGGGAAGCAATCAGCCCCAGCATTTT.